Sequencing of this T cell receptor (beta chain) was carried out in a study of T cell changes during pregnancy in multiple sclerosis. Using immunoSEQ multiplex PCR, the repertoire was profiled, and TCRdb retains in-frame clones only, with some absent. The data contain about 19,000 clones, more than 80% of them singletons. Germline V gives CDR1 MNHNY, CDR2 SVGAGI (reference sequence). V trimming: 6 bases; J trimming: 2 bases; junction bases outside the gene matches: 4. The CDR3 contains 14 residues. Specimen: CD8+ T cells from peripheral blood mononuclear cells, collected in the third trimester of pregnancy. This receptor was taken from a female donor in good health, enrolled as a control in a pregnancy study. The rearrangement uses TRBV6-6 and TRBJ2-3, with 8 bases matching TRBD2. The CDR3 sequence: CASSPRGDTDTQYF. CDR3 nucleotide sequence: TGTGCCAGCAGCCCGCGGGGGGACACAGATACGCAGTATTTT.